One T cell receptor (beta chain) is described in this entry. Amplification of TCR beta CDR3 regions used RNA as the template. Carried out on the TCR CDR3, a first-round RT-PCR used the HTBI primer set. TCRdb re-derived calls from the multiplex PCR reads in MiXCR, one entry per CDR3 protein. The table lists over 700,000 distinct CDR3 sequences, about a third of them singletons. This CDR3 spans 14 amino acids. V was trimmed by 1 base and J by 11 bases, leaving 17 bases between them. The data stem from a study of T cells in Graves' hyperthyroidism and ophthalmopathy. For the study at large: Peripheral blood specimens were obtained at initial diagnosis, prior to any treatment.

Thyroid ultrasound and orbital computed tomography, with clinical symptoms and serum thyroxine and TRAb, informed diagnoses. Specimen: blood. This TCR was sampled from a middle-aged woman with Graves' hyperthyroidism. The chain employs TRBV12-3 or TRBV12-4 and TRBJ2-5; no definite D call. The DNA of the CDR3 is TGTGCCAGCAGTTTAGGGGGTCCCCTCGATACGCAGTACTTC. It yields the protein CASSLGGPLDTQYF.